In its sample, the clone carrying this TCR beta chain was seen many times. The sample is drawn from a study of T cells in Graves' hyperthyroidism and ophthalmopathy. The CDR3 regions of TCR beta were amplified from RNA transcripts. HTBI primers drove first-round RT-PCR of the TCR CDR3. TCRdb analysed the multiplex PCR reads with MiXCR anew, one entry per CDR3 protein. Among 220,000 or so distinct CDR3 sequences, roughly 17% were seen once, and the ten largest hold 25% to 30%. This receptor was obtained from a woman aged 18-35 years with Graves' ophthalmopathy. The sample taken for sequencing was blood.

DNA of the CDR3: TGTGCCAGCAGCCCTCGACAGGGGGCGCGAACCGGGGAGCTGTTTTTT. It specifies CASSPRQGARTGELFF. The chain has TRBV11-2 and TRBJ2-2; the match to TRBD1 covers 10 bases. From germline, CDR1 is SGHAT and CDR2 FQNNGV. V dropped 5 bases and J dropped 5; count of bases not matched to a gene: 8. The length of the CDR3 is 16 residues.